A single sample gave rise to the 17 T cell receptor beta chains below, sequenced in a study of shared clonotypes between healthy human individuals. The protocol was immunoSEQ multiplex PCR, while the TCRdb copy is restricted to in-frame clones and leaves out a portion. The table shows fewer than 3 million clones, with around 90% occurring only once. What was sequenced was naive CD4+ T cells from PBMCs. Noted subset: CD45RA+ positively selected. The receptors originated from a man in his late teens or twenties in good health. Some clones in this sample may be carry-over from other donors' samples.

This rearrangement joins TRBV5-1 to TRBJ2-7; 10 bases are a match to TRBD1. V gave up 4 bases and J gave up 2 bases; unmatched junction bases: 9. Germline V gene lookup returns CDR1 SGHRS and CDR2 YFSETQ. The length of the CDR3 is 16 residues. CDR3 coding DNA: TGCGCCAGCAGCCTAAATACCGGGACAGGGGCCTACGAGCAGTACTTC. Residues: CASSLNTGTGAYEQYF.

This clone was found once. The chain combines TRBV7-9 with TRBJ1-5; perhaps TRBD1 as D (5 bases). In germline, CDR1 is SEHNR, CDR2 FQNEAQ (reference sequence). The CDR3 length is 15 residues. Trimming removed 5 bases from V and 11 bases from J, with 22 bases in between. This CDR3 reads CASSLSQGREAAQHF. In nucleotides, the CDR3 is TGTGCCAGCAGCCTGTCCCAGGGACGGGAGGCAGCCCAGCATTTT.

J is TRBJ2-2 and V is TRBV11-2, with a weak D call TRBD1 (5 bases). The CDR3 loop spans 13 amino acids. Germline values: CDR1 SGHAT, CDR2 FQNNGV. Trimming shortened V by 6 bases and J by 5 bases, and 10 bases separated the two germline ends. Here the CDR3 DNA reads TGTGCCAGCAGTTCCAGGGTTACCGGGGAGCTGTTTTTT. Its translation is CASSSRVTGELFF.

The chain couples TRBV28 to TRBJ2-5; D gene unclear. Germline lookup yields CDR1 MDHEN and CDR2 SYDVKM. V lost 5 bases and J lost 5, with 12 bases in between. This CDR3 has 13 residues. CDR3 nucleotides: TGTGCCAGCAGTAACACGGGCAGCGAGACCCAGTACTTC. It encodes CASSNTGSETQYF.

This clone was counted a single time. V usage is TRBV7-2 and J usage is TRBJ2-7, with 8 positions matching TRBD1. J lost 3 bases, V lost 5 bases, and 6 bases had no gene match. The CDR3 has 14 residues. CDR1 is SGHTA, CDR2 FQGNSA, per germline. The CDR3 region has the DNA TGTGCCAGCAGCCCCGGACAGGGTTACTACGAGCAGTACTTC. Translating gives CASSPGQGYYEQYF.

The chain couples TRBV2 to TRBJ2-7; TRBD1 matches at 9 bases. With 5 bases clipped from V and 5 bases from J, the junction kept 13 bases outside the gene matches. Germline CDR1 reads SNHLY; CDR2 reads FYNNEI. The CDR3 runs to 16 residues. CDR3 amino acids: CASSKQGATPGDEQYF. CDR3 DNA: TGTGCCAGCAGTAAACAGGGGGCAACTCCCGGTGACGAGCAGTACTTC.

V is TRBV15 and J is TRBJ1-3, with 8 nucleotides matching TRBD1. The CDR3 contains 15 residues. After removal of 2 bases from V and 4 bases from J, the junction contained 4 bases not matched to a gene. The germline V gene has CDR1 LNHNV and CDR2 YYDKDF (reference sequence). The chain's CDR3 is CATSRQGAHGNTIYF. The CDR3 DNA follows: TGTGCCACCAGCAGACAGGGGGCTCACGGAAACACCATATATTTT.

This chain uses TRBV28 with TRBJ2-7; 8 bases are shared with TRBD2. The CDR3 has 16 residues. J gave up 2 bases and V 10 bases, and 16 bases lay outside the gene matches. From germline, CDR1 is MDHEN and CDR2 SYDVKM. DNA of the CDR3: TGTGCCACCCTTGCAAGTCGTACGGGACTAGCCTACGAGCAGTACTTC. Its translation: CATLASRTGLAYEQYF.

This clone was seen a few times. The genes are TRBV6-6 and TRBJ1-1; D is ambiguous. Germline CDR1 reads MNHNY; CDR2 reads SVGAGI (reference sequence). The ends were cut back, 2 bases at V and 12 bases at J, with 10 bases in the middle. The CDR3 spans 11 residues. The CDR3 here is CASSYGVDTFF. The CDR3 nucleotides are TGTGCCAGCAGTTACGGGGTAGATACTTTCTTT.

V usage is TRBV4-1 and J usage is TRBJ2-4; D may be TRBD2 (6 bases). CDR3 length equals 19 residues. Looked up from germline, CDR1 is MGHRA and CDR2 is YSYEKL. V lost 1 base and J lost 1, with 20 bases in between. Here the CDR3 DNA reads TGCGCCAGCAGCCAAGTCCTCTTAGCGGAGGGGAGGGCCAAAAACATTCAGTACTTC. Encoded protein: CASSQVLLAEGRAKNIQYF.

The chain recombines TRBV6-1 with TRBJ2-7; D not resolved. V was shortened by 5 bases and J by 1 base, with 15 bases between the two germline ends. The germline V gene has CDR1 MNHNS and CDR2 SASEGT. The CDR3 has 15 residues. CDR3 in amino acids: CASSPRTDDSYEQYF. CDR3 in DNA: TGTGCCAGCAGTCCCCGCACGGACGATTCCTACGAGCAGTACTTC.

The genes are TRBV4-2 and TRBJ2-7; D remains unclear. V shed 1 base and J shed 2 bases, with 9 bases lying between them. The CDR3 spans 14 residues. CDR1 is LGHNA and CDR2 is YNFKEQ in the germline V gene. The CDR3, as DNA: TGTGCCAGCAGCCAAGGGGCGAGACCCTACGAGCAGTACTTC. Translating it yields CASSQGARPYEQYF.

Written as DNA, the CDR3 is TGTGCCAGCAGCCCCGGGACAGGGGAATGGGAGACCCAGTACTTC. Protein: CASSPGTGEWETQYF. This rearrangement joins TRBV5-4 to TRBJ2-5, with 10 bases identical to TRBD1. The CDR3 consists of 15 residues. The V segment lost 4 bases and the J segment 5 bases; nucleotides outside the gene matches: 8. Germline values: CDR1 SGHNT, CDR2 YYREEE (reference sequence).

This chain uses TRBV12-5 with TRBJ2-1; the match to TRBD2 covers 8 bases. The V gene end was trimmed by 5 bases and the J gene end by 2 bases; junction bases not matched to a gene: 11. CDR1 and CDR2 (germline): LGHNT, FRNRAP. CDR3 size: 17 residues. CDR3 coding DNA: TGTGCTAGTGGTCCTCCAAGCGGGAGAATCCCCTACAATGAGCAGTTCTTC. Its translation: CASGPPSGRIPYNEQFF.

The chain links TRBV15 to TRBJ2-2, with 12 nucleotides matching TRBD2. V was clipped by 1 base and J by 7 bases; unmatched bases: 4. The germline CDR1 and CDR2 sequences are LNHNV and YYDKDF (reference sequence). This CDR3 has 16 residues. As DNA, the CDR3 is TGTGCCACCAGCAGAGGGACTAGCGGGAAGGTCGGGGAGCTGTTTTTT. Amino acid sequence: CATSRGTSGKVGELFF.

The rearrangement uses TRBV7-9 and TRBJ1-1; 9 bases map to TRBD1. Unmatched junction bases numbered 11, after V lost 5 bases and J lost 7 bases. CDR1 and CDR2 (germline): SEHNR, FQNEAQ (reference sequence). The CDR3 is made up of 15 amino acids. In DNA, the CDR3 is TGTGCCAGCAGCCCTCAACAGGGGGCGTTGGGTGAAGCTTTCTTT. It specifies CASSPQQGALGEAFF. Using reference TRBV7-9 and TRBJ1-1 for the parts outside the CDR3, the full variable domain is DTGVSQNPRHKITKRGQNVTFRCDPISEHNRLYWYRQTLGQGPEFLTYFQNEAQLEKSRLLSDRFSAERPKGSFSTLEIQRTEQGDSAMYLCASSPQQGALGEAFFGQGTRLTVV.

The genes are TRBV19 and TRBJ2-7; no definite D call. Germline V gives CDR1 LNHDA, CDR2 SQIVND (reference sequence). This CDR3 region has 15 residues. Trimming shortened V by 1 base and J by 0 bases, and 10 bases separated the two germline ends. CDR3 sequence (DNA): TGTGCCAGTAGTATAGGGCGGACCCCCTCCTACGAGCAGTACTTC. Translation gives CASSIGRTPSYEQYF.